A selection of T cell receptor beta chains follows, all from one sample in a study of T-cell memory formation after mild COVID-19. TCRdb analysed the 5' RACE reads with MiXCR anew, one entry per CDR3 protein. The table records approximately 570,000 distinct CDR3 sequences, over 15% of them present only once. The sample taken for sequencing was PBMCs or a T cell subset sorted from them (not recorded which). The source is an adult woman who had mild COVID-19 (a few samples of this study predate the infection). Cell type and time point are not known. Each CDR3 is given with its conserved first and last residue. A D gene is named only where the DNA matches it firmly. The size field is filled for only some rows; it gives once, few, many or a size class.

d_gene: TRBD1; abundance: NA; v_gene: TRBV20-1; j_gene: TRBJ1-1; CDR3nt: TGCAGTGCTAGGGCACAACAGGGGTCTGAAGCTTTCTTT; CDR3aa: CSARAQQGSEAFF
d_gene: NA; abundance: NA; v_gene: TRBV6-1; j_gene: TRBJ2-1; CDR3nt: TGTGCCAGCAGCCCCTGGGGGTTCGATGAGCAGTTCTTC; CDR3aa: CASSPWGFDEQFF
d_gene: NA; abundance: NA; v_gene: TRBV6-2/TRBV6-3; j_gene: TRBJ1-1; CDR3nt: TGTGCCAGCAGTCTAAACCACCAGGAAAATCCGCGCACTGAAGCTTTCTTT; CDR3aa: CASSLNHQENPRTEAFF
d_gene: TRBD1; abundance: NA; v_gene: TRBV5-1; j_gene: TRBJ2-3; CDR3nt: TGCGCCAGCAGCTTGGCCCCCCTCCTTAGCGCGAGGGGGCATTCAGATACGCAGTATTTT; CDR3aa: CASSLAPLLSARGHSDTQYF
d_gene: TRBD2; abundance: few; v_gene: TRBV7-3; j_gene: TRBJ2-1; CDR3nt: TGTGCCAGCAGCCACCGACTAGCGGGCGACCACAATGAGCAGTTCTTC; CDR3aa: CASSHRLAGDHNEQFF
d_gene: TRBD2; abundance: many; v_gene: TRBV7-9; j_gene: TRBJ2-1; CDR3nt: TGTGCCAGCAGCTTTTTCCACGGGACTAGCCTTTCCAATGAGCAGTTCTTC; CDR3aa: CASSFFHGTSLSNEQFF
d_gene: NA; abundance: few; v_gene: TRBV7-9; j_gene: TRBJ2-7; CDR3nt: TGTGCCAGCTCCACATCGGGGGACCCTTCCTACGAGCAGTACTTC; CDR3aa: CASSTSGDPSYEQYF
d_gene: NA; abundance: NA; v_gene: TRBV5-4; j_gene: TRBJ2-1; CDR3nt: TGTGCCAGCAGCCACCCACCAGGCAATGAGCAGTTCTTC; CDR3aa: CASSHPPGNEQFF
d_gene: NA; abundance: NA; v_gene: TRBV6-5; j_gene: TRBJ2-7; CDR3nt: TGTGCCAGCAGTTACAGCAGGGTCGGGAACGAGCAGTACTTC; CDR3aa: CASSYSRVGNEQYF
d_gene: TRBD1; abundance: many; v_gene: TRBV5-1; j_gene: TRBJ2-5; CDR3nt: TGCGCCAGCAGCACCGGACAGGGACGAGAGACCCAGTACTTC; CDR3aa: CASSTGQGRETQYF
d_gene: NA; abundance: few; v_gene: TRBV5-1; j_gene: TRBJ2-1; CDR3nt: TGCGCCAGCAGCCAAGGGGAGCGAGGTAATGAGCAGTTCTTC; CDR3aa: CASSQGERGNEQFF
d_gene: TRBD2; abundance: few; v_gene: TRBV7-2; j_gene: TRBJ2-5; CDR3nt: TGTGCCAGCAGTCCCACTAGCGTTAGAGAGACCCAGTACTTC; CDR3aa: CASSPTSVRETQYF
d_gene: TRBD2; abundance: few; v_gene: TRBV15; j_gene: TRBJ2-7; CDR3nt: TGTGCCACCAGCATAGCGGGAGTGGCCTACGAGCAGTACTTC; CDR3aa: CATSIAGVAYEQYF
d_gene: TRBD1; abundance: few; v_gene: TRBV11-2; j_gene: TRBJ2-7; CDR3nt: TGTGCCAGCAGCTCTGGGACAGCCGTACTTACCTACGAGCAGTACTTC; CDR3aa: CASSSGTAVLTYEQYF
d_gene: TRBD2; abundance: few; v_gene: TRBV20-1; j_gene: TRBJ2-7; CDR3nt: TGCAGTGCTAGAGATGTCGGGAGGGGGATCTACGAGCAGTACTTC; CDR3aa: CSARDVGRGIYEQYF
d_gene: NA; abundance: NA; v_gene: TRBV2; j_gene: TRBJ1-2; CDR3nt: TGTGCCAGCAGGGAGACAGGAGGAAACTATGGCTACACCTTC; CDR3aa: CASRETGGNYGYTF
d_gene: NA; abundance: few; v_gene: TRBV6-6; j_gene: TRBJ1-3; CDR3nt: TGTGCCAGCAGTATTGAAGGGGAACTCGAAGGAAACACCATATATTTT; CDR3aa: CASSIEGELEGNTIYF
d_gene: NA; abundance: few; v_gene: TRBV4-1; j_gene: TRBJ1-5; CDR3nt: TGCGCCAGCAGCCAAGGATTATATAGCAATCAGCCCCAGCATTTT; CDR3aa: CASSQGLYSNQPQHF
d_gene: TRBD1; abundance: few; v_gene: TRBV30; j_gene: TRBJ1-1; CDR3nt: TGTGCCTGGAGTCCCGACAGGGGGCTGTCAGCTTTCTTT; CDR3aa: CAWSPDRGLSAFF
d_gene: NA; abundance: NA; v_gene: TRBV15; j_gene: TRBJ1-2; CDR3nt: TGTGCCACCAGCAGGGACAAGAACTATGGCTACACCTTC; CDR3aa: CATSRDKNYGYTF
d_gene: TRBD2; abundance: NA; v_gene: TRBV27; j_gene: TRBJ2-7; CDR3nt: TGTGCCAGCAGTTTAGGGAGCGGGAGCGCTTACGAGCAGTACTTC; CDR3aa: CASSLGSGSAYEQYF
d_gene: TRBD1; abundance: few; v_gene: TRBV5-1; j_gene: TRBJ2-5; CDR3nt: TGCGCCAGCAGCGAATTGGGACAGGGGGAAGAGACCCAGTACTTC; CDR3aa: CASSELGQGEETQYF
d_gene: NA; abundance: NA; v_gene: TRBV12-3/TRBV12-4; j_gene: TRBJ2-3; CDR3nt: TGTGCCAGCAGTTTATCTGGGGGCCCGGGAGATACGCAGTATTTT; CDR3aa: CASSLSGGPGDTQYF
d_gene: NA; abundance: NA; v_gene: TRBV24-1; j_gene: TRBJ2-7; CDR3nt: TGTGCCACCGAGTACCCTCCGAGGGGGGTCTACGAGCAGTACTTC; CDR3aa: CATEYPPRGVYEQYF
d_gene: TRBD1; abundance: NA; v_gene: TRBV20-1; j_gene: TRBJ2-3; CDR3nt: TGCAGTGCTAGAGTTACAGGGGGCTGGACAGATACGCAGTATTTT; CDR3aa: CSARVTGGWTDTQYF
d_gene: NA; abundance: few; v_gene: TRBV7-8; j_gene: TRBJ2-1; CDR3nt: TGTGCCAGCACCCGTGCGGGAATCGACAATGAGCAGTTCTTC; CDR3aa: CASTRAGIDNEQFF
d_gene: TRBD2; abundance: NA; v_gene: TRBV18; j_gene: TRBJ2-1; CDR3nt: TGTGCCAGCTCACCTGGGACTAGCGCTGGGTATTACAATGAGCAGTTCTTC; CDR3aa: CASSPGTSAGYYNEQFF
d_gene: TRBD2; abundance: NA; v_gene: TRBV19; j_gene: TRBJ2-1; CDR3nt: TGTGCCAGTTCGAGTAGCGGGGATGAGCAGTTCTTC; CDR3aa: CASSSSGDEQFF
d_gene: TRBD1; abundance: few; v_gene: TRBV29-1; j_gene: TRBJ2-2; CDR3nt: TGCAGCGTTCTCGTACAGGGGACGTGGAACACCGGGGAGCTGTTTTTT; CDR3aa: CSVLVQGTWNTGELFF
d_gene: NA; abundance: many; v_gene: TRBV7-9; j_gene: TRBJ1-2; CDR3nt: TGTGCCAGCTCACCGGGTCAGAACTATGGCTACACCTTC; CDR3aa: CASSPGQNYGYTF
d_gene: TRBD2; abundance: NA; v_gene: TRBV20-1; j_gene: TRBJ2-3; CDR3nt: TGCAGTGCCGACCCGGACGGGGGGATGACAGATACGCAGTATTTT; CDR3aa: CSADPDGGMTDTQYF
d_gene: NA; abundance: NA; v_gene: TRBV5-5; j_gene: TRBJ2-1; CDR3nt: TGTGCCAGCAGCTCTGGGGACCTGCGTTTTTCCTACAATGAGCAGTTCTTC; CDR3aa: CASSSGDLRFSYNEQFF
d_gene: TRBD1; abundance: NA; v_gene: TRBV4-1; j_gene: TRBJ1-1; CDR3nt: TGCGCCAGCAGCCAAGAGACAGGGGGCGCGAGCACTGAAGCTTTCTTT; CDR3aa: CASSQETGGASTEAFF
d_gene: NA; abundance: few; v_gene: TRBV6-2/TRBV6-3; j_gene: TRBJ1-1; CDR3nt: TGTGCCAGCAGTTACGTCGAGAGAGGGTTAAACACTGAAGCTTTCTTT; CDR3aa: CASSYVERGLNTEAFF
d_gene: TRBD1; abundance: few; v_gene: TRBV4-2; j_gene: TRBJ2-7; CDR3nt: TGTGCCAGCAGCCAAGAGGGGACAGGGGCCGACGAGCAGTACTTC; CDR3aa: CASSQEGTGADEQYF
d_gene: NA; abundance: NA; v_gene: TRBV7-3; j_gene: TRBJ1-2; CDR3nt: TGTGCCAGCAGCCCCGTAGCCCCAGCTAACTATGGCTACACCTTC; CDR3aa: CASSPVAPANYGYTF
d_gene: NA; abundance: NA; v_gene: TRBV4-1; j_gene: TRBJ2-1; CDR3nt: TGCGCCAGCAGCCAAATCTACTCGCGGTATGATGAGCAGTTCTTC; CDR3aa: CASSQIYSRYDEQFF
d_gene: NA; abundance: NA; v_gene: TRBV5-1; j_gene: TRBJ1-6; CDR3nt: TGCGCCAGGCTTTTACCCCTCCACTTT; CDR3aa: CARLLPLHF
d_gene: TRBD2; abundance: NA; v_gene: TRBV11-3; j_gene: TRBJ2-2; CDR3nt: TGTGCCAGCAGCCCTAGCGGGATGTACGGGGAGCTGTTTTTT; CDR3aa: CASSPSGMYGELFF
d_gene: NA; abundance: NA; v_gene: TRBV5-1; j_gene: TRBJ1-1; CDR3nt: TGCGCCAGCAGCTCTAGCCTGTCCGAAATGAACACTGAAGCTTTCTTT; CDR3aa: CASSSSLSEMNTEAFF
d_gene: NA; abundance: NA; v_gene: TRBV9; j_gene: TRBJ2-1; CDR3nt: TGTGCCAGCAGCCTGACAGGCAACTGGGATGAGCAGTTCTTC; CDR3aa: CASSLTGNWDEQFF
d_gene: TRBD1; abundance: many; v_gene: TRBV7-6; j_gene: TRBJ1-5; CDR3nt: TGTGCCAGCAGCGGGGGGACAGGGGTTAATCAGCCCCAGCATTTT; CDR3aa: CASSGGTGVNQPQHF
d_gene: TRBD1; abundance: few; v_gene: TRBV6-5; j_gene: TRBJ1-1; CDR3nt: TGTGCCAGCAGTACCGGGACAGGGGGTTTCACTGAAGCTTTCTTT; CDR3aa: CASSTGTGGFTEAFF
d_gene: TRBD2; abundance: NA; v_gene: TRBV5-1; j_gene: TRBJ2-3; CDR3nt: TGCGCCAGCAGCTTGGCCTACGGGACTAGCGGGAGGGCCTTTGGCACAGATACGCAGTATTTT; CDR3aa: CASSLAYGTSGRAFGTDTQYF
d_gene: TRBD1; abundance: NA; v_gene: TRBV7-6; j_gene: TRBJ2-7; CDR3nt: TGTGCCAGCAGCTTTCGGACAGGAACGTCCTACGAGCAGTACTTC; CDR3aa: CASSFRTGTSYEQYF
d_gene: NA; abundance: few; v_gene: TRBV4-1; j_gene: TRBJ1-2; CDR3nt: TGCGCCAGCAGCCAAGATGTCCAGGCCCGGGGCTACACCTTC; CDR3aa: CASSQDVQARGYTF
d_gene: NA; abundance: few; v_gene: TRBV5-4; j_gene: TRBJ2-7; CDR3nt: TGTGCCAGCAGCTTGGACAGGATTTCCTACGAGCAGTACTTC; CDR3aa: CASSLDRISYEQYF
d_gene: NA; abundance: few; v_gene: TRBV4-2; j_gene: TRBJ1-3; CDR3nt: TGTGCCAGCAGCCAAGATAGATTCTCTGGAAACACCATATATTTT; CDR3aa: CASSQDRFSGNTIYF
d_gene: TRBD1; abundance: NA; v_gene: TRBV5-4; j_gene: TRBJ1-1; CDR3nt: TGTGCCAGCAGCTCCCTCGCGGGACAGTCTATGAACACTGAAGCTTTCTTT; CDR3aa: CASSSLAGQSMNTEAFF
d_gene: NA; abundance: NA; v_gene: TRBV20-1; j_gene: TRBJ2-7; CDR3nt: TGCAGTGCCAGGGACAGTCGGGGGGGCTACGAGCAGTACTTC; CDR3aa: CSARDSRGGYEQYF
d_gene: TRBD1; abundance: few; v_gene: TRBV24-1; j_gene: TRBJ1-1; CDR3nt: TGTGCCACCAAGGAGGGGGCAAGAACTGAAGCTTTCTTT; CDR3aa: CATKEGARTEAFF
d_gene: NA; abundance: few; v_gene: TRBV7-6; j_gene: TRBJ2-7; CDR3nt: TGTGCCAGCAGCTCTATGACGGGTTTGGAGCAGTACTTC; CDR3aa: CASSSMTGLEQYF
d_gene: TRBD2; abundance: NA; v_gene: TRBV25-1; j_gene: TRBJ2-7; CDR3nt: TGTGCCAGCAGCCTGGGGAGCGGGAGATCCTACGAGCAGTACTTC; CDR3aa: CASSLGSGRSYEQYF
d_gene: TRBD2; abundance: NA; v_gene: TRBV2; j_gene: TRBJ2-2; CDR3nt: TGTGCCAGCAGCGCTATAGCGGGAGGGCCCGGGGAGCTGTTTTTT; CDR3aa: CASSAIAGGPGELFF
d_gene: NA; abundance: many; v_gene: TRBV6-2/TRBV6-3; j_gene: TRBJ2-7; CDR3nt: TGTGCCAGCAGCCCCCAGTCGGACGGGTTCTCCTACGAGCAGTACTTC; CDR3aa: CASSPQSDGFSYEQYF